The T cell receptor beta chain under discussion was sequenced for a study of blood T cell repertoires in COVID-19. Study information: The samples span acute and convalescent COVID-19 from the United States, Italy and Spain. T cells, B-cell-depleted T cells, or PBMCs supplied cDNA or gDNA.

The CDR3 extends over 14 amino acids. The V and J ends lost 0 bases and 9 bases, in that order; junction bases with no gene match: 3. Germline V gene lookup returns CDR1 MNHEY and CDR2 SVGAGI. The method was immunoSEQ multiplex PCR; TCRdb's version includes in-frame clones alone and lacks a portion of them. The sample holds about 180,000 clones, 80% to 90% seen once. The chain combines TRBV6-5 with TRBJ2-1; 9 bases agree with TRBD2. This TCR derives from a man aged 55 to 69 with acute or convalescent COVID-19. The source material was peripheral blood. The CDR3 coding sequence is TGTGCCAGCAGTTACTCTAGCGGGAGCCCTGAGCAGTTCTTC. Amino acid sequence: CASSYSSGSPEQFF.